Described below is a single T cell receptor beta chain sequence and its context. Its matching antigen is unknown. This specimen comes from a study of cytomegalovirus exposure and HLA in healthy donors. Study-wide context: In an earlier analysis, 117 million unique TCR beta sequences were found from 150 million to 200 million T cells. Notes on the study in general: Analyzed later, association rates of TCRs varied across HLA loci, with DRB1 most and HLA-C fewest. The listing of 160 or so TCR beta chains classed them as cytomegalovirus-associated.

PCR employed 60 Vbeta and 13 Jbeta primers. Assay: immunoSEQ multiplex PCR; the TCRdb copy retains only in-frame clones and omits some. The repertoire holds approximately 200,000 clones, with roughly 80% as singletons. CDR1 is KGHSH, CDR2 LQKENI, per germline. V lost 0 bases and J 5 bases, leaving 13 bases between the germline ends. The CDR3 consists of 15 residues. The TCR sequence derives from a woman aged 18-29 years in good health and CMV-seronegative. The sample consisted of PBMCs. J is TRBJ1-2 and V is TRBV18; maybe TRBD1 (6 bases). DNA of the CDR3: TGTGCCAGCTCACCACCTCTCGGCAGGGGTTATGGCTACACCTTC. Protein sequence: CASSPPLGRGYGYTF.